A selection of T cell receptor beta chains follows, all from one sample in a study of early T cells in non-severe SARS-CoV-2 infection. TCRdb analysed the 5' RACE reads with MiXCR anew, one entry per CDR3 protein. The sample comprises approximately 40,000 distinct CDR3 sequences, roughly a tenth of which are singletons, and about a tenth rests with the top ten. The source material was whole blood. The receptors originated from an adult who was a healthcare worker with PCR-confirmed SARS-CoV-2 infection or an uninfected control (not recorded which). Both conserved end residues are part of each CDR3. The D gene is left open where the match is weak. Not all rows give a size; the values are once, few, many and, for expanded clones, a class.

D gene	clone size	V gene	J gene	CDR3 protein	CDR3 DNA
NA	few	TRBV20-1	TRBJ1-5	CSAPRSTALGQPQHF	TGCAGTGCTCCCCGATCGACAGCCCTGGGGCAGCCCCAGCATTTT
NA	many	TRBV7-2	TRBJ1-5	CASSSYGPGDQPQHF	TGTGCCAGCAGCTCCTACGGTCCGGGGGATCAGCCCCAGCATTTT
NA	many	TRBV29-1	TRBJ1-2	CSMGGSPYGYTF	TGCAGCATGGGCGGAAGCCCTTATGGCTACACCTTC
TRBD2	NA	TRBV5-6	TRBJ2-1	CASSLGTSDYNEQFF	TGTGCCAGCAGCTTGGGGACTAGCGATTACAATGAGCAGTTCTTC
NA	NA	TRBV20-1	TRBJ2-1	CSPADRRKYNEQFF	TGCAGTCCCGCCGACAGGAGAAAATACAATGAGCAGTTCTTC
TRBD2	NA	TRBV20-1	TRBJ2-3	CSARGFGRSGPDTQYF	TGCAGTGCTAGAGGCTTCGGCCGTAGCGGGCCAGATACGCAGTATTTT
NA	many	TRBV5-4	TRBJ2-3	CASSLYYPSRTDTQYF	TGTGCCAGCAGCTTGTATTATCCAAGCCGCACAGATACGCAGTATTTT
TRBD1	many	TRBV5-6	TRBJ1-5	CASSPGTGAGNQPQHF	TGTGCCAGCAGCCCAGGGACAGGGGCTGGGAATCAGCCCCAGCATTTT
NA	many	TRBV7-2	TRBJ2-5	CASSLEPPGTAGAQYF	TGTGCCAGCAGCTTAGAACCCCCCGGGACGGCAGGGGCCCAGTACTTC
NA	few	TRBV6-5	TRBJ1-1	CASSGNGFEAFF	TGTGCCAGCAGTGGAAATGGTTTTGAGGCTTTCTTT
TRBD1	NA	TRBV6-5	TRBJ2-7	CASSGPGQGYEQYF	TGTGCCAGCAGTGGACCGGGACAGGGGTACGAGCAGTACTTC
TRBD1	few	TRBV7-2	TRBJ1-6	CASSRGQGRSPLHF	TGTGCCAGCAGCAGAGGACAGGGTCGTTCACCCCTCCACTTT
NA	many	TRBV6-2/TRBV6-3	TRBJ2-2	CASSYSRRGELFF	TGTGCCAGCAGTTACAGTCGGCGGGGGGAGCTGTTTTTT
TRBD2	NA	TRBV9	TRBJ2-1	CASSVTSGTYNEQFF	TGTGCCAGCAGCGTGACTAGCGGGACCTACAATGAGCAGTTCTTC
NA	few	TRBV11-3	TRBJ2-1	CASSRGGQRDEQFF	TGTGCCAGCAGCCGAGGGGGGCAACGGGATGAGCAGTTCTTC